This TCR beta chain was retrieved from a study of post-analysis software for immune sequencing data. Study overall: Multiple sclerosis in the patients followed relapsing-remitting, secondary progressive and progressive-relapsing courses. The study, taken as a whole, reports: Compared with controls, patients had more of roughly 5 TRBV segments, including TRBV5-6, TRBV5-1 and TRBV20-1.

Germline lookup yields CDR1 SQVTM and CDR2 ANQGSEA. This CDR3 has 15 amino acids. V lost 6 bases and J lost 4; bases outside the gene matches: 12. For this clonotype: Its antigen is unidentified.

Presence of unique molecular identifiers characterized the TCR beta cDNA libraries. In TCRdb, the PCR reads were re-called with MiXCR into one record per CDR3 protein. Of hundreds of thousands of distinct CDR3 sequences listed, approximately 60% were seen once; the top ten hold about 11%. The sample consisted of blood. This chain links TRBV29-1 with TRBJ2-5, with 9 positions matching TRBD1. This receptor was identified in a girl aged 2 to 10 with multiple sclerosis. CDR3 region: CSVGPRDREPETQYF. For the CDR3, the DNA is TGCAGCGTAGGGCCCCGGGACAGGGAGCCAGAGACCCAGTACTTC.